A selection of T cell receptor beta chains follows, all from one sample in a study of T cell repertoires in cytomegalovirus infection. TCRdb recomputed calls from the reads with MiXCR, one row per CDR3 protein. The sample yields around 440,000 distinct CDR3 sequences, around 11% seen once. Material: PBMCs. These receptors originate from a human donor in good health (CMV status not recorded). Some clones in this sample may be carry-over from other donors' samples. Both conserved end residues are part of each CDR3. The D gene is left open where the match is weak. Clone size appears in some rows only: once, few, many, or a class for an expanded clone.

j_call: TRBJ1-2; d_call: NA; v_call: TRBV7-2; clone_size: many; cdr3_aa: CASSLYRDPLYGYTF; cdr3_nt: TGTGCCAGCAGCTTGTACCGGGATCCCCTCTATGGCTACACCTTC
j_call: TRBJ2-5; d_call: NA; v_call: TRBV4-1; clone_size: many; cdr3_aa: CASSQIGIVETQYF; cdr3_nt: TGCGCCAGCAGCCAAATAGGGATAGTAGAGACCCAGTACTTC
j_call: TRBJ2-7; d_call: NA; v_call: TRBV28; clone_size: many; cdr3_aa: CASSLYASPMGEQYF; cdr3_nt: TGTGCCAGCAGTTTATACGCCAGTCCCATGGGGGAGCAGTACTTC
j_call: TRBJ1-1; d_call: NA; v_call: TRBV7-9; clone_size: NA; cdr3_aa: CASSSAGNLEAFF; cdr3_nt: TGTGCCAGCAGCTCAGCCGGGAACCTGGAGGCTTTCTTT
j_call: TRBJ2-7; d_call: NA; v_call: TRBV20-1; clone_size: NA; cdr3_aa: CSASQVGYEQYF; cdr3_nt: TGCAGTGCTAGTCAGGTGGGGTACGAGCAGTACTTC
j_call: TRBJ1-5; d_call: NA; v_call: TRBV12-3/TRBV12-4; clone_size: many; cdr3_aa: CASRGRGLSNQPQHF; cdr3_nt: TGTGCCAGCAGAGGACGAGGGTTGAGCAATCAGCCCCAGCATTTT
j_call: TRBJ2-1; d_call: TRBD1; v_call: TRBV7-6; clone_size: many; cdr3_aa: CASSSPGQGAEGEQFF; cdr3_nt: TGTGCCAGCAGCTCCCCCGGACAGGGGGCCGAAGGTGAGCAGTTCTTC
j_call: TRBJ2-3; d_call: NA; v_call: TRBV7-6; clone_size: many; cdr3_aa: CASSRLEADTQYF; cdr3_nt: TGTGCCAGCAGCCGACTAGAGGCGGATACGCAGTATTTT
j_call: TRBJ2-5; d_call: TRBD2; v_call: TRBV7-2; clone_size: many; cdr3_aa: CASSLTGLAVGRETQYF; cdr3_nt: TGTGCCAGCAGCTTAACCGGACTAGCGGTGGGGAGAGAGACCCAGTACTTC
j_call: TRBJ2-1; d_call: NA; v_call: TRBV5-1; clone_size: NA; cdr3_aa: CASMGLRGNEQFF; cdr3_nt: TGCGCCAGCATGGGACTCCGAGGCAATGAGCAGTTCTTC
j_call: TRBJ1-6; d_call: NA; v_call: TRBV6-1; clone_size: many; cdr3_aa: CASSEAWVGDSPLHF; cdr3_nt: TGTGCCAGCAGTGAAGCGTGGGTGGGGGACTCACCCCTCCACTTT
j_call: TRBJ2-5; d_call: TRBD2; v_call: TRBV2; clone_size: few; cdr3_aa: CARLAEGQETQYF; cdr3_nt: TGTGCCAGACTAGCGGAAGGGCAAGAGACCCAGTACTTC
j_call: TRBJ2-4; d_call: TRBD1; v_call: TRBV20-1; clone_size: few; cdr3_aa: CSARGVGQSDIQYF; cdr3_nt: TGCAGTGCTAGAGGTGTGGGACAGTCGGACATTCAGTACTTC
j_call: TRBJ1-6; d_call: NA; v_call: TRBV7-9; clone_size: many; cdr3_aa: CASSPGESLYETLHF; cdr3_nt: TGTGCCAGCAGCCCCGGGGAGTCTCTATATGAGACCCTCCACTTT
j_call: TRBJ2-1; d_call: TRBD2; v_call: TRBV9; clone_size: NA; cdr3_aa: CASSVATSEFSEQFF; cdr3_nt: TGTGCCAGCAGCGTAGCGACTAGCGAGTTTTCTGAGCAGTTCTTC
j_call: TRBJ2-3; d_call: NA; v_call: TRBV29-1; clone_size: few; cdr3_aa: CSVEEGNQITDTQYF; cdr3_nt: TGCAGCGTTGAAGAAGGGAATCAAATCACAGATACGCAGTATTTT
j_call: TRBJ1-1; d_call: NA; v_call: TRBV12-3/TRBV12-4; clone_size: NA; cdr3_aa: CASSFNLGTEAFF; cdr3_nt: TGTGCCAGCAGTTTCAATCTGGGGACTGAAGCTTTCTTT
j_call: TRBJ2-7; d_call: TRBD2; v_call: TRBV29-1; clone_size: few; cdr3_aa: CSVNTAGGSYEQYF; cdr3_nt: TGCAGCGTTAACACAGCGGGAGGCTCCTACGAGCAGTACTTC
j_call: TRBJ1-2; d_call: NA; v_call: TRBV28; clone_size: many; cdr3_aa: CASSRRDGMGGYTF; cdr3_nt: TGTGCCAGCAGTCGGAGGGACGGAATGGGCGGCTACACCTTC
j_call: TRBJ1-1; d_call: NA; v_call: TRBV12-3/TRBV12-4; clone_size: many; cdr3_aa: CASRRDTRGTEAFF; cdr3_nt: TGTGCCAGCAGGAGGGACACCCGGGGAACTGAAGCTTTCTTT
j_call: TRBJ1-2; d_call: NA; v_call: TRBV20-1; clone_size: NA; cdr3_aa: CSAVTGASGGGYTF; cdr3_nt: TGCAGTGCTGTGACAGGAGCCTCCGGGGGGGGCTACACCTTC
j_call: TRBJ2-4; d_call: NA; v_call: TRBV20-1; clone_size: few; cdr3_aa: CSAPGPLLELAKNIQYF; cdr3_nt: TGCAGTGCCCCCGGTCCTCTACTAGAACTAGCCAAAAACATTCAGTACTTC